This T cell receptor (beta chain) was captured by sequencing in a study of CD4 and CD8 cells across lung adenocarcinoma regions. CDR3 length: 18 residues. The germline V and J ends were trimmed by 1 base and 9 bases, with 25 bases remaining between them. TCRdb independently ran MiXCR on the PCR reads; one entry per CDR3 protein. The sample consists of under 30,000 distinct CDR3 sequences, more than 45% of them appearing once. This clonotype was recorded a few times. Donors had localized lung adenocarcinoma, a non-small cell lung cancer. The TCR was taken from a male donor with lung adenocarcinoma. The CD4 and CD8 labels of this study may be unreliable. Sequenced: CD8+ T cells from the center of a lung tumor. The rearrangement links TRBV23-1 to TRBJ2-1, with D perhaps given as TRBD1 or TRBD2 (5 bases each). TRBV23-1 is classed as an ORF, of uncertain function. The CDR3 DNA reads TGCGCCAGCAGTCAATTGGCCATTCCCGGGGCGGAGAAGAGTGAGCAGTTCTTC. Protein: CASSQLAIPGAEKSEQFF.